A selection of T cell receptor beta chains follows, all from one sample in a study of blood T cell repertoires in COVID-19. TCRdb's table, derived via immunoSEQ multiplex PCR, lists solely in-frame clones and lacks some. The data contain hundreds of thousands of clones, more than 75% of them singletons. What was sequenced was peripheral blood. Every receptor here comes from a man between 65 and 85 years old with acute or convalescent COVID-19. Each CDR3 is given with its conserved first and last residue. The order of the fields is clone size, D gene, J gene, V gene, CDR3 DNA, CDR3 protein. A D gene is named only where the DNA matches it firmly. Only some rows state a clone size, as once, few, many or a class for expanded clones.

- - TRBJ1-5 TRBV21-1 TGTGCCAGCAGCAAAGGGGACAGGGGGCGAGAAAATCAGCCCCAGCATTTT CASSKGDRGRENQPQHF
- TRBD1 TRBJ1-3 TRBV6-5 TGTGCCAGCAGTTACTCGACAGGGACTGGAAACACCATATATTTT CASSYSTGTGNTIYF
- TRBD1 TRBJ1-1 TRBV20-1 TGCGGGCGACAGGGAAACACTGAAGCTTTCTTT CGRQGNTEAFF
- - TRBJ2-2 TRBV3-1/TRBV3-2 TGTGCCAGCAGCTTTCTGACCGGGGAGCTGTTTTTT CASSFLTGELFF
- TRBD1 TRBJ2-3 TRBV5-4 TGTGCCAGCAGCCCGGGACAGGGGAAGACAGATACGCAGTATTTT CASSPGQGKTDTQYF
once TRBD1 TRBJ2-1 TRBV3-1/TRBV3-2 TGTGCCAGCAGCCCCGGGACAGGGGGCCTCAATGAGCAGTTCTTC CASSPGTGGLNEQFF
- - TRBJ2-3 TRBV2 TGTGCCAGCAGTCCAGGGATCGCTACGCAGTATTTT CASSPGIATQYF
few - TRBJ1-6 TRBV19 TGTGCCAGTAGTACCACAGGGTTAACTTCACCCCTCCACTTT CASSTTGLTSPLHF
once TRBD1 TRBJ2-7 TRBV13 TGTGCCACGAATCTTTGGGGGACAGACCTCTACGAGCAGTACTTC CATNLWGTDLYEQYF
- TRBD1 TRBJ2-5 TRBV6-5 TGTGCCAGCAGCCGGACAGGGCTTATCGGGGAGACCCAGTACTTC CASSRTGLIGETQYF
- - TRBJ2-7 TRBV3-1/TRBV3-2 TGTGCCAGCACCGAGGGAATCCGGCGTAGCGAGCAGTACTTC CASTEGIRRSEQYF
- TRBD1 TRBJ1-1 TRBV18 TGTGCCAGCTCGCCCGGGACAGGGGAGGGAGAAGCTTTCTTT CASSPGTGEGEAFF
- TRBD1 TRBJ1-1 TRBV2 TGTGCCAGCAGCATGGGACAGGCGAAGAACACTGAAGCTTTCTTT CASSMGQAKNTEAFF
- - TRBJ2-2 TRBV27 TGTGCCAGCAGTTTATGGTCATCCCTTAGCACCGGGGAGCTGTTTTTT CASSLWSSLSTGELFF
few - TRBJ1-5 TRBV20-1 TGCAGTGCTAGTTCCAGGGACTATAGCAATCAGCCCCAGCATTTT CSASSRDYSNQPQHF
- - TRBJ2-1 TRBV14 TGTGCCAGCAGCCTACAGTTTCCCTACAATGAGCAGTTCTTC CASSLQFPYNEQFF
once - TRBJ2-7 TRBV7-2 TGTGCCAGCAGCTTAAGAGGCGCGGCAACTGATCTTTACGAGCAGTACTTC CASSLRGAATDLYEQYF
- - TRBJ1-1 TRBV2 TGTGCCAGCAGTGAAGCAGGGAGGGGGTCTGAAGCTTTCTTT CASSEAGRGSEAFF
- - TRBJ1-5 TRBV19 TGTGCGAGTACGGTTCAAGAGCAGCCCCAGCATTTT CASTVQEQPQHF
- TRBD1 TRBJ1-4 TRBV5-4 TGTGCCAGCACCCCCGATCCGGACAGGGGTTTTGAAAAACTGTTTTTT CASTPDPDRGFEKLFF
- - TRBJ1-2 TRBV7-2 TGTGCCAGCAGCCTGGCCGCAGCTAACTATGGCTACACCTTC CASSLAAANYGYTF
- - TRBJ2-6 TRBV2 TGTGCCAGCATAGAGGGCTCAAGCTCTGGGGCCAACGTCCTGACTTTC CASIEGSSSGANVLTF
- TRBD1 TRBJ2-5 TRBV6-2/TRBV6-3 TGTGCCAGCAGCCGCCGCCCGGACAGGGAAGAGACCCAGTACTTC CASSRRPDREETQYF
- - TRBJ2-1 TRBV4-2 TGTGCCAGCAGTATCGGGTCCTACAATGAGCAGTTCTTC CASSIGSYNEQFF
- - TRBJ2-7 TRBV15 TGTGCCACCAGCAGAGGGGCAGGGGTTGAGTACGAGCAGTACTTC CATSRGAGVEYEQYF
- TRBD2 TRBJ2-7 TRBV11-2 TGTGCCAGCAGCTGGTCCCGCAGCGGGACGGCCTACGAGCAGTACTTC CASSWSRSGTAYEQYF
- - TRBJ2-6 TRBV12-3/TRBV12-4 TGTGCCACCCCTGAGTCTGGGGCCAACGTCCTGACTTTC CATPESGANVLTF
- TRBD1 TRBJ1-1 TRBV5-1 TGCGCCAGCAGCGCCCGGGACAGGGTATATGCTTTCTTT CASSARDRVYAFF
- - TRBJ1-1 TRBV7-2 TGTGCCAGCAGCTTAGTGGGGGGGCGTTTCGACACTGAAGCTTTCTTT CASSLVGGRFDTEAFF
- - TRBJ2-3 TRBV11-1 TGTGCCAGCAGCTTGGGGCGATCACTAGATACGCAGTATTTT CASSLGRSLDTQYF
once - TRBJ1-1 TRBV18 TGTGCCAGCTCACCCTCCCAGGGGAGTTACTTGAACACTGAAGCTTTCTTT CASSPSQGSYLNTEAFF
- TRBD2 TRBJ2-2 TRBV9 TGTGCCAGCAGCGTCCTAGCGGACAACACCGGGGAGCTGTTTTTT CASSVLADNTGELFF
- TRBD2 TRBJ2-1 TRBV5-1 TGCGCCAGCAATATAGGACAGGGGACTAGCGGGACTGAGCAGTTCTTC CASNIGQGTSGTEQFF
- - TRBJ1-1 TRBV2 TGTGCCAGCAGTGAAGGGGGCTCGTACACTGAAGCTTTCTTT CASSEGGSYTEAFF
- - TRBJ1-1 TRBV7-9 TGTGCCAGCAGCTTAGAGGGGGAAGGAACTGAAGCTTTCTTT CASSLEGEGTEAFF
- - TRBJ1-1 TRBV25-1 TGTGCCAGCAGTGAAGGGGGCCGGGCATGGACTGAAGCTTTCTTT CASSEGGRAWTEAFF
- TRBD1 TRBJ1-4 TRBV28 TGTGCCAGCAGTTTTCCCCGAGGACAGGGCAGTGAAAAACTGTTTTTT CASSFPRGQGSEKLFF
- TRBD1 TRBJ1-2 TRBV7-2 TGTGCCAGCAGCTTAACTTCCGGGACAGCTTATGGCTACACCTTC CASSLTSGTAYGYTF
- TRBD1 TRBJ1-1 TRBV19 TGTGCCAGTAGGTTACAGGGGGTGAGCTCTGAAGCTTTCTTT CASRLQGVSSEAFF
- - TRBJ2-5 TRBV18 TGTGCCAGCTCACCAGGAGTGGGTGGAGAGACCCAGTACTTC CASSPGVGGETQYF
- TRBD1 TRBJ1-1 TRBV30 TGTGCCTGGGAGACAGGGGGCAGAGCTTTCTTT CAWETGGRAFF